The present T cell receptor (beta chain) was sequenced within a study of T cell responses to AZD1222 COVID-19 vaccine (TCRdb year 2021). Context from the whole study: A total of under 250 trial participants underwent TCR sequencing, of whom approximately 200 had received two doses of AZD1222 and 26 had received two doses of the MenACWY control vaccine. Trial participants were enrolled into age subgroups of 18-55, 56-69 and 70-plus years, which contained approximately 150, 28 and 58 TCR-sequenced participants, respectively. General findings and caveats noted by the study authors: Because no day 14 peak-response samples were available, repertoires were characterized only after the peak T cell response. The whole spike protein was spanned by vaccine-associated CD4 TCRs, and dominant responses were seen in regions 160-218 and 743-854. After two AZD1222 doses, spike-specific TCR breadth and depth were significantly higher than at day 0 and than in MenACWY recipients. The 56-69-year group was small, and its depth increase did not reach significance, likely because of low power. Reportedly, close to half of the unique spike-specific TCRs recognized epitopes lying outside the regions that are mutated in the B.1.351 and B.1.1.7 variants. Only 5 to 7 AZD1222 recipients were SARS-CoV-2 seropositive at baseline, limiting conclusions about previously exposed vaccinees. Most participants were white British and females outnumbered males, and the authors suggested that clonal diversity may have been underestimated.

Reading the label with the study, this specimen's time point is: about 28 days (+/-7) after the second vaccine dose. AZD1222 recipients with second doses at about 4 weeks or about 12 weeks were pooled, because spike-specific TCR depth and breadth did not differ between schedules. Vaccinee samples were obtained from the UK trials COV001 and COV002, which included a single-blind randomized controlled phase 2/3 trial of AZD1222 (ChAdOx1 nCoV-19) in healthy adults. Trial participant PBMC samples were collected at day 0 and day 28 after the second dose for TCRbeta chain sequencing. The CDR3 regions of human TCRbeta chains were subjected to immunosequencing. The authors' pipeline ran thus. TCRs in the repertoires were matched against a reference library of SARS-CoV-2-specific TCRs that had been generated with the MIRA antigen-specificity platform. Breadth meant the fraction of unique TCRs that were SARS-CoV-2-associated, whereas depth meant the fraction of total T cells that were SARS-CoV-2-associated. Using the MIRA data, every spike-specific TCR was mapped to the spike region that the TCR reacted to and assigned to either a CD4 or a CD8 class. Log10-transformed breadth and depth values were compared by one-way ANOVA with Sidak's multiple comparisons tests. TCRdb mirrors the immuneACCESS table, restricted to in-frame sequences. Some clones are absent from its copies; in checked studies, under half trace to an unresolved V gene, and the reason for the others is unknown. The DNA was the basis for D and trimming; V, J and clone size are from that table. The sample table holds around 80,000 clones, of which roughly 88% were seen once. The leading ten clones occupy roughly a tenth of the sample.

This clone was detected once. Its antigen remains undetermined. The input lacks base qualities; no much larger clone sits a single base away. The sequenced sample was peripheral blood, obtained 28 days after the second AZD1222 dose. The TCR was taken from an adult who received the AZD1222 COVID-19 vaccine.

Here the CDR3 is given as CATSDSGSQPQHF. The base sequence is TGTGCCACCAGTGATTCAGGAAGCCAGCCCCAGCATTTT. The chain links TRBV24-1 with TRBJ1-5, with the D segment identity uncertain. CDR1 and CDR2 are read off the germline V gene as KGHDR and SFDVKD. The CDR3, cysteine through phenylalanine, is 13 amino acids long. Solely the CDR3 DNA is kept, with 39 bases framed from the first base. A distance of 8 bases separates the germline ends of V and J, which lose 2 bases and 7 bases respectively.